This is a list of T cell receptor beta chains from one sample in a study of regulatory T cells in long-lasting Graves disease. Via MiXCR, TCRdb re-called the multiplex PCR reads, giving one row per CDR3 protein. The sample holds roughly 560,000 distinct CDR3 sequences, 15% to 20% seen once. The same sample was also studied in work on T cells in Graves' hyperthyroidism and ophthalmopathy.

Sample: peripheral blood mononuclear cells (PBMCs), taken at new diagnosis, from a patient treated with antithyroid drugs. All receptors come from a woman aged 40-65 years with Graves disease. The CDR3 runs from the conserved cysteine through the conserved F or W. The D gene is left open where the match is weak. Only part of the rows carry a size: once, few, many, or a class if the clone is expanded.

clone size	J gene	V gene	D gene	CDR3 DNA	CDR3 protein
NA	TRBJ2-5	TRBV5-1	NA	TGCGCCAGCAGCTTGAAGGTTTCCGGGGGGCTCGGGGAGACCCAGTACTTC	CASSLKVSGGLGETQYF
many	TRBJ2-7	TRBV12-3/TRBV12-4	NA	TGTGCCAGCACCCCTGGGACGGCATCCTACGAGCAGTACTTC	CASTPGTASYEQYF
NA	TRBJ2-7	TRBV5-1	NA	TGTGCCAGCAGCTTGGAAGAGACCTACGAGCAGTACTTC	CASSLEETYEQYF
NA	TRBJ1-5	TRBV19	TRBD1	TGTGCCAGTAGACCTCAGGGGGGATCTCAGCCCCAGCATTTT	CASRPQGGSQPQHF
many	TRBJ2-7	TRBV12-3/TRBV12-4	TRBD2	TGTGCCAGCAGTCGTAGCGGGGAAAAGCGATACGAGCAGTACTTC	CASSRSGEKRYEQYF
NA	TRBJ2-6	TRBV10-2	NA	TGCGCCAGCAGAGAAGGCGACAACGTCCTGACTTTC	CASREGDNVLTF
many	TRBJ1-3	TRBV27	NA	TGTGCCAGCAGTCCCTACCCGAGACGGGAAACCTCTGGAAACACCATATATTTT	CASSPYPRRETSGNTIYF
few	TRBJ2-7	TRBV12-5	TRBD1	TGTGCTAGTGGTTCCCGGACAGGAGGTTCCTACGAGCAGTACTTC	CASGSRTGGSYEQYF
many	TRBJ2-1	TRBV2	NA	TGTGCCAGCAGCTGGCAGACTGATGAGCAGTTCTTC	CASSWQTDEQFF
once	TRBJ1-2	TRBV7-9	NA	TGTGCCAGCAGCTCGGGCCTCGGGGGGTATGGCTACACCTTC	CASSSGLGGYGYTF
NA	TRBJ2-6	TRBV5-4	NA	TGTGCCAGCAGCCCCGCTTTCTCTGGGGCCAACGTCCTGACTTTC	CASSPAFSGANVLTF
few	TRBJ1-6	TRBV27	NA	TGTGCCAGCAGCTCGGGACGGATTAATTCACCCCCCCACTTT	CASSSGRINSPPHF
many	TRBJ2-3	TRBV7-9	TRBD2	TGTGCCAGCAGCTTAGGTCCTAGCGGGGGGACAGATACGCAGTATTTT	CASSLGPSGGTDTQYF
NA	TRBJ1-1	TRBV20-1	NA	TGCAGTGCTAGAGCCCCGGGACGGGGGAACACTGAAGCTTTCTTT	CSARAPGRGNTEAFF
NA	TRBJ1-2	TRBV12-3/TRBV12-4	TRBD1	TGTGCCAGCATGGACAGGCGGGGCTACACCTTC	CASMDRRGYTF
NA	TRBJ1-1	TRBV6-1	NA	TGTGCCAGCAGACAGGGAGGTGCCACTGAAGCTTTCTTT	CASRQGGATEAFF
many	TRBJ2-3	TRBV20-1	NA	TGCAGTGCTAGAGAACCACTAGCAGATACGCAGTATTTT	CSAREPLADTQYF
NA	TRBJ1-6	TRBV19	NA	TGTGCCAGTAGTATTCCGGGAAGAGATAATTCACCCCTCCACTTT	CASSIPGRDNSPLHF
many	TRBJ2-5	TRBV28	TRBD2	TGTGCCAGCAGTATGGGGGGACTAGCGGGGGGGCCCAACCAAGAGACCCAGTACTTC	CASSMGGLAGGPNQETQYF
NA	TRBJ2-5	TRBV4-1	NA	TGCGCCAGCAGCCAAGGACGACAGAAAGAGACCCAGTACTTC	CASSQGRQKETQYF
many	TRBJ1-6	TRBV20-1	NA	TGCAGTGCTCGCTCTGGGTCCGGGAATTCACCCCTCCACTTT	CSARSGSGNSPLHF
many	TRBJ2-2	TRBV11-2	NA	TGTGCCAGCAGCACCCTCTTGTCCGGGGAGCTGTTTTTT	CASSTLLSGELFF
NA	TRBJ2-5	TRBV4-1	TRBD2	TGCGCCAGCAGCCAAGTTAAAGGACTAGTTATCGAGACCCAGTACTTC	CASSQVKGLVIETQYF
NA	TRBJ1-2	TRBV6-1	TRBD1	TGTGCCAGCAGCCACGGACAGGGAGGAGTTTTCTATGGCTACACCTTC	CASSHGQGGVFYGYTF
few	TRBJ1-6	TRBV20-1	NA	TGCAGTGCTAGACAGGACTCTCGTTCACCCCTCCACTTT	CSARQDSRSPLHF
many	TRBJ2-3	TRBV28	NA	TGTGCCAGCAGTCCCCCAGGCCAGGGCACAGATACGCAGTATTTT	CASSPPGQGTDTQYF
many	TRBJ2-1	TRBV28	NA	TGTGCCAGCAGTCCCCGATCTTACTTCTACAATGAGCAGTTCTTC	CASSPRSYFYNEQFF
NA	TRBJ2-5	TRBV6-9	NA	TGTGCCAGCAGTTACGGCGCTGGGGAGACCCAGTACTTC	CASSYGAGETQYF
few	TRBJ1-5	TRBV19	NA	TGTGCCAGTACCACAGGGAATAGCAATCAGCCCCAGCATTTT	CASTTGNSNQPQHF
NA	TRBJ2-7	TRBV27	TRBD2	TGTGCCAGCAGTTTCGCGGGGGGCCAGGGGTCGAAGCAGTACTTC	CASSFAGGQGSKQYF
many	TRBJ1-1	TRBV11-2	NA	TGTGCCAGCAGCCTATCCAGGGGTTGGACTGAAGCTTTCTTT	CASSLSRGWTEAFF
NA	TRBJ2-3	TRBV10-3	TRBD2	TGTGCCATCCAAGCGGGGGCGGCAGATACGCAGTATTTT	CAIQAGAADTQYF
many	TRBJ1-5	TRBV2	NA	TGTGCCAGCACGGGGGTTAGCAATCAGCCCCAGCATTTT	CASTGVSNQPQHF
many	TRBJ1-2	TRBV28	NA	TGTGCCAGCAGTTTATCCCAGCTACTCTATGGCTACACCTTC	CASSLSQLLYGYTF
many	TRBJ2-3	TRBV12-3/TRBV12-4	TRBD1	TGTGCCAGCAGGGGACAGACCGCCACAGATACGCAGTATTTT	CASRGQTATDTQYF
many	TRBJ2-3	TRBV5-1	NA	TGCGCCAGCAGCTTGGAGCTCGGGTGGGGTACAGATACGCAGTATTTT	CASSLELGWGTDTQYF
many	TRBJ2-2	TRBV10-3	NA	TGTGCCGTTCCGGGAGGGACAGGGAACACCGGGGAGCTGTTTTTT	CAVPGGTGNTGELFF
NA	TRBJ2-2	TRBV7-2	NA	TGTGCCAGCACCCCTGCGGGGAACACCGGGGAGCTGTTTTTT	CASTPAGNTGELFF
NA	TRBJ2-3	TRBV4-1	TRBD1	TGCGCCAGCAGCCAAGATAGGTCCAGGGGGCAGAGAGATACGCAGTATTTT	CASSQDRSRGQRDTQYF
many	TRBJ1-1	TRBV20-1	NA	TGCAGTGCTTTTGACATTACTGAAGCTTTCTTT	CSAFDITEAFF
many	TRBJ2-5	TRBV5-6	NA	TGTGCCAGCAGCAACGACCCTCGCGAGACCCAGTACTTC	CASSNDPRETQYF
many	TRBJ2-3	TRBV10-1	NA	TGCGCCAGCAGTGACGGCGGGGCGGCAGATACGCAGTATTTT	CASSDGGAADTQYF
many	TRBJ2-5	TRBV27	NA	TGTGCCAGCAGTTCCGACGTACGTCAAGAGACCCAGTACTTC	CASSSDVRQETQYF
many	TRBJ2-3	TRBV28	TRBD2	TGTGCCAGCAGTTTATCTCCGTGGACTAGCCCCACAGATACGCAGTATTTT	CASSLSPWTSPTDTQYF
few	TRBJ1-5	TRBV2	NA	TGTGCCAGCAGCCTCCATGGGATGCGGGGGAATCAGCCCCAGCATTTT	CASSLHGMRGNQPQHF
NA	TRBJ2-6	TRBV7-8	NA	TGCGCCGCCGGAGGGGCAACGACTGGGGCCAACGTCCTGACTTTC	CAAGGATTGANVLTF
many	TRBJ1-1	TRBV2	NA	TGTGCCAGCAGCCCCAGTCTGGTCACTGAAGCTTTCTTT	CASSPSLVTEAFF
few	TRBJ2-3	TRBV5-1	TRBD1	TGCGCCAGCAGCTGGACAGGGGGCATAACAGATACGCAGTATTTT	CASSWTGGITDTQYF